Listed below are T cell receptor beta chains from one sample, sequenced in a study of OX40 agonist ivuxolimab in advanced cancers. This table comes from immunoSEQ multiplex PCR, and its TCRdb copy is limited to in-frame clones, with some not included. The sample has 45,000 to 50,000 clones; around 90% are singletons. Specimen: CD4+ or CD8+ T cells sorted from blood, collected in a trial of the OX40 agonist ivuxolimab. Every receptor here comes from an adult with an advanced solid tumor such as melanoma, head and neck, liver or kidney cancer. Both conserved end residues are part of each CDR3. The D gene is left open where the match is weak. Size is stated for part of the rows, as once, few or many counts, or as a class when the clone is expanded.

>.|few|TRBV2|TRBJ1-1
TGTGCCAGCAGTGAAGAAAATGAAGCTTTCTTT
CASSEENEAFF
>.|.|TRBV29-1|TRBJ2-1
TGCAGCGTTGGGGTCTACAATGAGCAGTTCTTC
CSVGVYNEQFF
>TRBD1|.|TRBV7-9|TRBJ2-5
TGTGCCAGCAGCTTAGGAGGGACAGCAAAGCCACTCCAAGAGACCCAGTACTTC
CASSLGGTAKPLQETQYF
>.|.|TRBV29-1|TRBJ2-5
TGCAGCGTTGAAGGTTGGGATACGGCAGAGACCCAGTACTTC
CSVEGWDTAETQYF
>.|.|TRBV9|TRBJ1-1
TGTGCCAGCAGCGCAGGAACGCCCGGGGGGTCAGGCACTGAAGCTTTCTTT
CASSAGTPGGSGTEAFF
>TRBD2|.|TRBV4-1|TRBJ2-3
TGCGCCAGCAGCCGCCAGGAAAGCGGGGGGGCCGCAGATACGCAGTATTTT
CASSRQESGGAADTQYF
>TRBD1|.|TRBV13|TRBJ1-5
TGTGCCAGCAGCTTAGGACAGGGGGCAAGGTCGCAGCCCCAGCATTTT
CASSLGQGARSQPQHF
>TRBD1|.|TRBV29-1|TRBJ1-2
TGCAGCGTTAGACAGGGTGGTAACTATGGCTACACCTTC
CSVRQGGNYGYTF
>TRBD1|.|TRBV13|TRBJ1-1
TGTGCCAGCAGCTCTTCGACAGGGGGTCGGAACACTGAAGCTTTCTTT
CASSSSTGGRNTEAFF
>TRBD1|.|TRBV4-1|TRBJ2-7
TGCGCCAGCAGCCAAGTGGGACAGGGGGCAGAAGAGCAGTACTTC
CASSQVGQGAEEQYF
>.|.|TRBV7-9|TRBJ2-4
TGTGCCAGCAGCTTAGTGGGGGGAAGGGCCAAAAACATTCAGTACTTC
CASSLVGGRAKNIQYF
>.|.|TRBV6-6|TRBJ1-1
TGTGCCAGCACCTACTTAATGAACACTGAAGCTTTCTTT
CASTYLMNTEAFF